This T cell receptor (beta chain) was found in a study of T-cell memory formation after mild COVID-19. Study findings and constraints: Pre-infection memory held some responding clones, suggesting pre-existing cross-reactive T cells responded. Contracting CD4+ clones sat mainly in CM and EM; CD8+ in EMRA.

The CDR3 is made up of 14 amino acids. V lost 1 base and J 4 bases, leaving 10 bases between the germline ends. Germline V gene data show CDR1 as SEHNR and CDR2 as FQNEAQ (reference sequence). TCRdb called the 5' RACE reads again in MiXCR, with one record for every CDR3 protein. The data hold tens of thousands of distinct CDR3 sequences, with 13% observed a single time. This clonotype occurred a few times. Its antigen is as yet unknown. The sample taken for sequencing was PBMCs or a T cell subset sorted from them (not recorded which). This clonotype was sampled from an adult woman who had mild COVID-19 (a few samples of this study predate the infection). Cell type and time point are not known. V gene TRBV7-9 combines with J gene TRBJ1-1; TRBD1 might be the D (6 bases). CDR3 region: CASSLVGGRTEAFF. The CDR3 DNA reads as TGTGCCAGCAGCTTAGTGGGGGGGCGCACTGAAGCTTTCTTT. Together with reference TRBV7-9 and TRBJ1-1, the CDR3 gives the full variable domain: DTGVSQNPRHKITKRGQNVTFRCDPISEHNRLYWYRQTLGQGPEFLTYFQNEAQLEKSRLLSDRFSAERPKGSFSTLEIQRTEQGDSAMYLCASSLVGGRTEAFFGQGTRLTVV.